The source of this T cell receptor (beta chain) is a study of cytomegalovirus exposure and HLA in healthy donors. Points from the study as a whole: What a later analysis reportedly showed was that an Asian-associated ancestry cluster had fewer N-insertions than the roughly 670-donor mean.

Use of 60 Vbeta and 13 Jbeta primers characterized the PCR. Profiling relied on immunoSEQ multiplex PCR, and the TCRdb table lists in-frame clones only, not all of them. The table records about 110,000 clones, 60% to 80% of them present only once. The CDR3 has 18 amino acids. Germline CDR1 is SEHNR and CDR2 is FQNEAQ (reference sequence). Trimming pared 11 bases from V and 4 bases from J, leaving 30 bases between. Each donor was nominally healthy when sampled (though unrecorded immune exposures were likely). Points on this clone: Its specificity is not known.

Sequencing used PBMCs. The clonotype comes from a man aged 35 to 55 in good health and CMV-seronegative. This chain uses TRBV7-9 with TRBJ2-1, with D maybe TRBD2 (7 bases). The CDR3 here is CAFQKEVAGGALYNEQFF. DNA of the CDR3: TGTGCCTTCCAAAAGGAGGTTGCTGGGGGGGCCCTTTACAATGAGCAGTTCTTC.